The 32 T cell receptor beta chains reported below all come from one sample, sequenced in a study of molecular identifiers for immune sequencing clone quantification. TCRdb re-derived calls from the PCR reads in MiXCR, one entry per CDR3 protein. Of about 35,000 distinct CDR3 sequences in the sample, about a fifth were seen once. The sample taken for sequencing was naive CD8+ T cells from blood, with Jurkat cell RNA spiked in. The subset here: FACS-sorted CD8+CD4-CCR7+CD45RA+ naive T cells. These TCRs come from a human donor in good health. Some libraries in this study had Jurkat cell RNA spiked in.

This clonotype has a count of ten or more. This sequence joins TRBV13 and TRBJ1-1, with TRBD1 matching over 9 bases. Germline assignment: CDR1 PRHDT and CDR2 FYEKMQ (reference sequence). V shed 3 bases, J shed 5 bases, and the junction held 10 bases outside the gene matches. The CDR3 is 16 amino acids. In DNA, the CDR3 is TGTGCCAGCAGCTTCCGGGACAGGGCTCGCGGGACTGAAGCTTTCTTT. Amino acid sequence: CASSFRDRARGTEAFF.

A few counts support this clonotype. This chain joins TRBV4-3 and TRBJ2-5, with a possible D match to TRBD1 (6 bases). The CDR3 totals 14 residues. The V end lost 4 bases, the J end lost 1 base, and 10 bases lay between the germline ends. CDR1 is LGHNA, CDR2 YSLEER, per germline. The CDR3, as DNA: TGCGCCAGCAGCCTTACAGGGAGCCAAGAGACCCAGTACTTC. This encodes CASSLTGSQETQYF.

As concerns this clonotype: This may arise from a read error, as a much more abundant clone is one base away. The J gene is TRBJ2-3, the V gene TRBV3-1; 8 bases align to TRBD2. The CDR3 has 15 amino acids. Germline lookup yields CDR1 LGHDT and CDR2 YNNKEL (reference sequence). CDR3 coding DNA: TGTGCCGGCAGCCTACTGATAGCGGGGTCGGATACGCAGTATTTT. Residues: CAGSLLIAGSDTQYF.

This clonotype appeared many times. The chain employs TRBV29-1 and TRBJ2-3, with 7 bases that match TRBD2. The V gene end was trimmed by 2 bases and the J gene end by 4 bases; junction bases not matched to a gene: 0. Germline V lookup: CDR1 SQVTM, CDR2 ANQGSEA. The CDR3 runs to 12 residues. CDR3 bases: TGCAGCGTTGAAACTAGCGCAGATACGCAGTATTTT. It codes for CSVETSADTQYF.

This clonotype was counted ten times or more. This chain links TRBV27 with TRBJ1-5, with D unclear. Trimming stripped 0 bases from V and 4 bases from J, with 10 bases between. CDR1 is MNHEY and CDR2 is SMNVEV in the germline V gene (reference sequence). The CDR3 runs 15 residues. Here the CDR3 reads CASSLSRSGNQPQHF. CDR3 sequence (DNA): TGTGCCAGCAGTTTATCCAGATCTGGGAATCAGCCCCAGCATTTT.

This clonotype appeared many times. The CDR3 spells CSVVYSGPPYEQYF. The CDR3 nucleotides read TGCAGCGTTGTTTATAGCGGTCCCCCCTACGAGCAGTACTTC. The chain carries TRBV29-1 and TRBJ2-7; D might be TRBD2 (6 bases). The germline gives CDR1 SQVTM, CDR2 ANQGSEA. V shed 4 bases and J shed 2 bases, with 15 bases lying between them. There are 14 residues in the CDR3.

This clonotype was seen ten or more times. The J gene is TRBJ1-1, the V gene TRBV4-3, with 11 nucleotides matching TRBD1. CDR1 LGHNA and CDR2 YSLEER come from the germline V gene. Trimming took 1 base from V and 0 from J; bases not matched to a gene: 1. This CDR3 comprises 16 residues. The CDR3 loop reads CASSQGTGGLNTEAFF. The DNA for the CDR3 is TGCGCCAGCAGCCAAGGGACAGGGGGCCTGAACACTGAAGCTTTCTTT.

This clonotype came up many times. The chain has TRBV7-9 and TRBJ1-4; tentatively, D is TRBD1 (5 bases). Germline V gives CDR1 SEHNR, CDR2 FQNEAQ (reference sequence). Trimming stripped 4 bases from V and 2 bases from J, with 17 bases between. The CDR3 is 17 amino acids. The CDR3 region is CASSSPTEVVTNEKLFF. The CDR3 DNA follows: TGTGCCAGCAGCTCCCCGACAGAGGTTGTCACTAATGAAAAACTGTTTTTT.

This clonotype is medium-sized in the sample. CDR3 DNA: TGCGCCAGCAGCCAAGATCGCGGGGGCTACAATGAGCAGTTCTTC. It encodes CASSQDRGGYNEQFF. This chain joins TRBV4-1 and TRBJ2-1; 7 nucleotides line up with TRBD2. With V trimmed by 0 bases and J by 3 bases, 2 bases remained unmatched. The germline V gene encodes CDR1 MGHRA and CDR2 YSYEKL. The CDR3 length is 15 residues.

Turning to this clonotype: Germline and junction disagree at one end, which may indicate a read error. This chain uses TRBV7-2 with TRBJ2-7; D unresolved. The CDR3 is 14 amino acids. Germline CDR1 is SGHTA and CDR2 is FQGNSA. CDR3 loop: CASSTNLQGYGQYF. CDR3 in DNA: TGTGCCAGCAGCACAAACTTACAAGGCTACGGGCAGTACTTC.

This clonotype was counted ten times or more. The V call is TRBV11-2, the J call TRBJ2-3; D is uncertain. The V end lost 1 base, the J end lost 1 base, and 9 bases lay between the germline ends. The length of the CDR3 is 15 residues. The V gene's germline CDR1 is SGHAT and CDR2 FQNNGV. The CDR3, as DNA: TGTGCCAGCAGCTTAGCTGTAGTTGGCACAGATACGCAGTATTTT. Encoded protein: CASSLAVVGTDTQYF.

This clonotype was seen at least ten times. V and J are TRBV5-6 and TRBJ2-7, with a tentative D call TRBD2 (6 bases). The V and J ends lost 4 bases and 0 bases respectively, with 11 bases between them. CDR1 SGHDT and CDR2 YYEEEE come from the germline V gene. The CDR3 is 14 amino acids. CDR3: CASSPAGSSYEQYF. In DNA, the CDR3 is TGTGCCAGCAGCCCCGCGGGAAGCTCCTACGAGCAGTACTTC.

This clonotype has ten or more counts. V usage is TRBV30 and J usage is TRBJ2-7, with D unresolved. CDR1 GTSNPN and CDR2 SVGIG come from the germline V gene (reference sequence). V was clipped by 0 bases and J by 1 base, with 1 base between them. The CDR3 totals 11 residues. Here the CDR3 reads CAWSVSYEQYF. The CDR3 region has the DNA TGTGCCTGGAGTGTGTCCTACGAGCAGTACTTC.

The sample holds many counts of this clonotype. The genes are TRBV12-3 or TRBV12-4 and TRBJ2-5, with D possibly being TRBD2 (5 bases). Trimming took off 8 bases at V and 5 bases at J, with 12 bases between the two ends. CDR3 length: 12 residues. For the CDR3, the DNA is TGTGCCAGCGGGGTAGCGTGGGAGACCCAGTACTTC. Translated: CASGVAWETQYF.

The chain has TRBV4-3 and TRBJ1-3, with D tentatively TRBD1 (5 bases). Germline CDR1 is LGHNA and CDR2 is YSLEER. Trimming removed 4 bases at V and 5 bases at J, with 18 bases between. The CDR3 has 16 amino acids. The CDR3 DNA is TGCGCCAGCAGCCCACAAGCCCTAGGGGTACGAAACACCATATATTTT. It yields the protein CASSPQALGVRNTIYF.

The table lists this clonotype with many counts. The chain is built from TRBV12-3 or TRBV12-4 and TRBJ2-1; 7 nucleotides align to TRBD2. The CDR3 has 19 residues. J was trimmed by 8 bases and V by 4 bases; bases with no gene match: 23. This CDR3 reads CASSSPPNEAGKMGDEQFF. The DNA for the CDR3 is TGTGCCAGCAGTTCTCCGCCCAACGAAGCGGGAAAAATGGGCGATGAGCAGTTCTTC.

The table lists this clonotype with many counts. This chain joins TRBV28 and TRBJ2-1; the D gene could be TRBD1 or TRBD2 (5 bases each). This CDR3 has 15 residues. V lost 4 bases and J 7 bases, leaving 17 bases between the germline ends. Germline assignment: CDR1 MDHEN and CDR2 SYDVKM. The DNA of the CDR3 is TGTGCCAGCAGTTCTGAGAGGGGTCCCAAGAATGAGCAGTTCTTC. It yields the protein CASSSERGPKNEQFF.

This clonotype turned up a few times. A clone one base away is much larger, so this may be a read error. This chain uses TRBV4-3 with TRBJ2-3; D ambiguous. The last part of the DNA fits TRBJ1-5 better; the J call may be wrong. This CDR3 spans 17 amino acids. The germline V gene has CDR1 LGHNA and CDR2 YSLEER. The CDR3: CASSQDRGRLVTDTQHF. DNA of the CDR3: TGCGCCAGCAGCCAAGATCGTGGTCGCCTCGTTACAGATACGCAGCATTTT.

In this sample, this clonotype turned up a few times. The rearrangement joins TRBV5-6 to TRBJ2-1; D tentatively reads TRBD1 or TRBD2 (5 bases each). V lost 4 bases to trimming and J lost 6 bases, with 11 bases between them. The CDR3 is 13 amino acids. The V gene's germline CDR1 is SGHDT and CDR2 YYEEEE. This chain's CDR3 is CASSKGPSNEQFF. In DNA, the CDR3 is TGTGCCAGCAGCAAGGGACCTTCCAATGAGCAGTTCTTC.

This clonotype was counted ten times or more. The gene calls are TRBV5-1 and TRBJ1-2; D remains unclear. V lost 0 bases, J lost 9 bases, and 21 bases lay in between. The CDR3 contains 16 residues. Germline V gene lookup returns CDR1 SGHRS and CDR2 YFSETQ. CDR3 residues: CASSLGMGTSSGSYTF. Here the CDR3 DNA reads TGCGCCAGCAGCTTGGGGATGGGAACCAGCTCTGGGAGCTACACCTTC.

The table lists this clonotype with many counts. This chain joins TRBV7-8 and TRBJ1-4; D possibly corresponds to TRBD1 (5 bases). There are 14 residues in the CDR3. Trimming stripped 3 bases from V and 7 bases from J, with 12 bases between. Per the germline V gene, CDR1 is SGHVS and CDR2 is FQNEAQ. CDR3 region: CASSFYGAGEKLFF. The CDR3 DNA sequence: TGTGCCAGCAGCTTCTATGGGGCTGGTGAAAAACTGTTTTTT.

The chain combines TRBV19 with TRBJ2-7, with D unresolved. CDR3 size: 16 residues. Trimming left V 2 bases short and J 3 bases short, with 17 bases between. CDR1 is LNHDA, CDR2 SQIVND, per germline (reference sequence). The CDR3 loop is CASSIRGGSSFYEQYF. DNA for the CDR3: TGTGCCAGTAGTATAAGAGGTGGCAGTAGTTTCTACGAGCAGTACTTC. Complete variable domain (other parts from reference TRBV19 and TRBJ2-7): DGGITQSPKYLFRKEGQNVTLSCEQNLNHDAMYWYRQDPGQGLRLIYYSQIVNDFQKGDIAEGYSVSREKKESFPLTVTSAQKNPTAFYLCASSIRGGSSFYEQYFGPGTRLTVT.

Points on this clonotype: This may arise from a read error, as a much more abundant clone is one base away. V usage is TRBV6-2 or TRBV6-3 and J usage is TRBJ2-3; possibly TRBD1 for D (6 bases). The CDR3 loop spans 14 amino acids. The germline V gene has CDR1 MNHEY and CDR2 SVGEGT. CDR3 region: CASTWTEGTDTQCF. The CDR3 DNA is TGTGCCAGCACCTGGACAGAAGGCACAGATACGCAGTGTTTT.

About this clonotype: This clone may be a read error of a much larger clone one base away. The chain links TRBV19 to TRBJ2-5; 9 positions match TRBD1. J lost 2 bases, V lost 11 bases, and 12 bases had no gene match. This CDR3 is built from 15 residues. Germline loops: CDR1 LNHDA, CDR2 SQIVND (reference sequence). CDR3 loop: CAGGTGKRSQETQYF. CDR3 bases: TGTGCCGGCGGGACAGGGAAGAGATCGCAAGAGACCCAGTACTTC.

This clonotype was seen many times. The chain links TRBV5-1 to TRBJ1-4; D is unresolved. The CDR3 loop spans 15 amino acids. CDR1 is SGHRS and CDR2 is YFSETQ in the germline V gene. V was shortened by 4 bases and J by 3 bases, with 13 bases between the two germline ends. CDR3 region: CASSTSQDPNEKLFF. The CDR3 nucleotides are TGCGCCAGCAGCACAAGTCAAGATCCTAATGAAAAACTGTTTTTT.

Concerning this clonotype: Germline and junction disagree at one end, which may indicate a read error. In nucleotides, the CDR3 is TGTGCCAGCAGTCCGGGACAGTCCTACGAGCAGCACTTC. Amino acid sequence: CASSPGQSYEQHF. The chain employs TRBV27 and TRBJ2-7; TRBD1 matches at 7 bases. The CDR3 is made up of 13 amino acids. From germline, CDR1 is MNHEY and CDR2 SMNVEV (reference sequence).

This clonotype was observed at least ten times. This chain links TRBV5-4 with TRBJ2-7; D unclear. This CDR3 contains 11 residues. V gave up 0 bases and J gave up 8 bases, with 6 bases separating them. CDR1 and CDR2 from the germline V gene are SGHNT and YYREEE (reference sequence). The DNA of the CDR3 is TGTGCCAGCAGCTTGGGGGGTCAGCAGTACTTC. This sequence encodes CASSLGGQQYF. Full variable domain (remainder filled in from reference TRBV5-4 and TRBJ2-7): ETGVTQSPTHLIKTRGQQVTLRCSSQSGHNTVSWYQQALGQGPQFIFQYYREEENGRGNFPPRFSGLQFPNYSSELNVNALELDDSALYLCASSLGGQQYFGPGTRLTVT.

On this clonotype: A single base separates this from a much larger clone, so it may be a read error. The gene calls are TRBV7-6 and TRBJ2-5; tentative D call: TRBD1 (6 bases). There are 15 residues in the CDR3. Germline V gene sequence: CDR1 SGHVS, CDR2 FNYEAQ. V was cut by 3 bases and J by 4 bases, with 15 bases left in between. The CDR3 loop reads CASSFAPDSRETQYF. In nucleotides, the CDR3 is TGTGCCAGCAGCTTTGCGCCGGACAGTCGAGAGACCCAGTACTTC.

This clonotype qualifies as medium-sized (0.01 to 0.1%). The J gene is TRBJ2-3, the V gene TRBV7-6, with D perhaps matching TRBD2 (5 bases). There are 13 residues in the CDR3. Germline-derived CDR1 and CDR2 are SGHVS and FNYEAQ. The V and J ends lost 6 bases and 4 bases respectively, with 11 bases between them. The CDR3 nucleotides read TGTGCCAGCAGTCTGGCGGGCTCAGATACGCAGTATTTT. Protein sequence: CASSLAGSDTQYF.

This clonotype was counted ten times or more. V gene TRBV4-1 combines with J gene TRBJ2-3; 8 bases fit TRBD2. In germline, CDR1 is MGHRA, CDR2 YSYEKL. The CDR3 loop spans 16 amino acids. Trimming cost V 0 bases and J 2 bases; bases outside gene matches: 4. As DNA, the CDR3 is TGCGCCAGCAGCCAAGAGCGGGGGGAAACCACAGATACGCAGTATTTT. Translation gives CASSQERGETTDTQYF.

This chain connects TRBV19 to TRBJ2-7, with 7 positions matching TRBD1. The trim removed 5 bases at V and 3 bases at J, leaving 10 bases unmatched. This CDR3 is 15 amino acids long. From germline, CDR1 is LNHDA and CDR2 SQIVND (reference sequence). This CDR3 reads CASSAEQGTNYEQYF. For the CDR3, the DNA is TGTGCCAGTAGTGCCGAACAGGGGACCAACTACGAGCAGTACTTC.

In the case of this clonotype: Just one base apart from a much larger clone, this may be a read error. The V gene is TRBV28, the J gene TRBJ2-7, with D unclear. This CDR3 is built from 10 residues. Germline V lookup: CDR1 MDHEN, CDR2 SYDVKM. CDR3 in amino acids: CASGLGEQYF. For the CDR3, the DNA is TGTGCCAGCGGTTTAGGGGAGCAGTACTTC.